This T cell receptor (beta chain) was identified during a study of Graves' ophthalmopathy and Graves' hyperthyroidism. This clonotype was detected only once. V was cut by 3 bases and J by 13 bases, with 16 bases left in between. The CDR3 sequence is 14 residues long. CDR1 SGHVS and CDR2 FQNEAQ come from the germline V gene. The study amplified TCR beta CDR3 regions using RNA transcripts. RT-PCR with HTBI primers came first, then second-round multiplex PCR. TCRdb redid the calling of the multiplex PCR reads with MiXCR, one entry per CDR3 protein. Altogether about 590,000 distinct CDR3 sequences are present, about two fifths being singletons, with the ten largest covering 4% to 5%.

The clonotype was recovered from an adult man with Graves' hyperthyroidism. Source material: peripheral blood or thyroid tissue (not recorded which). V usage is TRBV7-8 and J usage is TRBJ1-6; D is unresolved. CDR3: CASSLEPLGQPLHF. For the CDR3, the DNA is TGTGCCAGCAGCTTGGAGCCTCTAGGTCAGCCCCTCCACTTT.